The 8 T cell receptor beta chains given below trace back to one sample, sequenced in a study of T cells in localized non-small cell lung cancer (TCRdb year 2020). The library was produced with the immunoSEQ multiplex PCR assay. Drawn from immuneACCESS, this table holds only the in-frame rearrangements with V and J called that TCRdb kept. Clones are partly lost; checked studies trace under half to an unresolved V gene and leave the rest unexplained. Within this sample are more than 10,000 clones, with about 80% of them counted one time only. The ten largest make up 28% of the sample. The sequenced sample was peripheral blood, obtained before any cancer treatment. Every receptor here comes from a male donor aged 60 or over with stage I squamous cell lung carcinoma.

The gene calls are TRBV6-1 and TRBJ1-5, with D unclear. The CDR3 is made up of 12 amino acids. V lost 6 bases and J 9 bases, leaving 12 bases between the germline ends. Germline loops: CDR1 MNHNS, CDR2 SASEGT. CDR3 region: CASRTLDRPQHF. CDR3 DNA: TGTGCCAGCAGGACCTTAGATAGGCCCCAGCATTTT.

The gene calls are TRBV11-2 and TRBJ2-1; 13 bases align to TRBD2. CDR1 is SGHAT, CDR2 FQNNGV, per germline. V trimming: 4 bases; J trimming: 7 bases; junction bases outside the gene matches: 7. CDR3 length: 16 amino acids. CDR3 sequence (DNA): TGTGCCAGCAGCTCAACTAGCGGGAGGGTATATAATGAGCAGTTCTTC. This encodes CASSSTSGRVYNEQFF.

The CDR3 nucleotides read TGTGCCATCGCCCGTGGGGACTCCCGAGGGGCCCAGTACTTC. Amino acid sequence: CAIARGDSRGAQYF. J is TRBJ2-5 and V is TRBV28; TRBD2 is a possible D gene (6 bases). The CDR3 runs to 14 residues. The V gene lost 10 bases and the J gene lost 9 bases, with 24 bases spanning the gap. The germline CDR1 and CDR2 sequences are MDHEN and SYDVKM.

The chain has TRBV19 and TRBJ1-5, with TRBD1 as a possible D gene (5 bases). V dropped 4 bases and J dropped 0 bases, with 19 bases sitting between them. The CDR3 consists of 18 residues. Germline loops: CDR1 LNHDA, CDR2 SQIVND (reference sequence). The CDR3, as DNA: TGTGCCAGTAGTACCCCCTTTCAGGGAGGGTATAGCAATCAGCCCCAGCATTTT. It is translated as CASSTPFQGGYSNQPQHF.

The chain employs TRBV6-1 and TRBJ2-5; no reliable D call. V was trimmed by 3 bases and J by 7 bases, leaving 12 bases between them. CDR1 and CDR2 from the germline V gene are MNHNS and SASEGT. The CDR3 runs 13 residues. The CDR3 coding sequence is TGTGCCAGCAGTGACCGGGCCGGGTGGACCCAGTACTTC. Its translation is CASSDRAGWTQYF.

The chain recombines TRBV7-4 with TRBJ2-7; 9 nucleotides align to TRBD2. Germline V gene lookup returns CDR1 SGHVT and CDR2 SQSDAQ. Losses at the gene ends were 1 base for V and 0 bases for J; bases not matched to a gene: 4. This CDR3 is 16 amino acids long. Here the CDR3 reads CASSLVLAGSSYEQYF. CDR3 sequence (DNA): TGTGCCAGCAGCTTAGTACTAGCGGGCAGCTCCTACGAGCAGTACTTC.

The V gene is TRBV28, the J gene TRBJ2-7; D unresolved. Between the trimmed V and J ends, which lost 3 bases and 6 bases, there was a span of 9 bases. The CDR3 extends over 12 amino acids. Germline CDR1 is MDHEN and CDR2 is SYDVKM. CDR3 sequence: CASSFGLLEQYF. In nucleotides, the CDR3 is TGTGCCAGCAGTTTCGGCCTTCTCGAGCAGTACTTC.

The chain joins TRBV28 to TRBJ1-2; TRBD1 matches 9 bases. The CDR3 has 15 amino acids. V dropped 4 bases and J dropped 5; count of bases not matched to a gene: 8. The germline CDR1 and CDR2 sequences are MDHEN and SYDVKM. DNA for the CDR3: TGTGCCAGCAGTTCGGTGGGACAGGGCGGATATGGCTACACCTTC. It encodes CASSSVGQGGYGYTF.